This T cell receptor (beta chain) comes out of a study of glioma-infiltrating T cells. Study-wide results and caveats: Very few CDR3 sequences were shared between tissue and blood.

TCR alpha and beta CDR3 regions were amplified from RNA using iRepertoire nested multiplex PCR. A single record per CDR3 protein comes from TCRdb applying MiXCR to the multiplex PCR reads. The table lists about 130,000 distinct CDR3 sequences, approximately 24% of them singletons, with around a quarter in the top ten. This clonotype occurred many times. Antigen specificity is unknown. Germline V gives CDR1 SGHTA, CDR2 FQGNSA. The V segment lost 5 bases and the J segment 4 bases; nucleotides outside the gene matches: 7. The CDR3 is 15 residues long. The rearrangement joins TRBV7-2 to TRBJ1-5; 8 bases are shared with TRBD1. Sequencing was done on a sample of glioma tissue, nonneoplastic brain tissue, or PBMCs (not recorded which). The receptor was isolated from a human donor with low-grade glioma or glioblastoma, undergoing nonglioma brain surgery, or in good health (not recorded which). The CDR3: CASSPQGAANQPQHF. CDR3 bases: TGTGCCAGCAGCCCTCAGGGGGCCGCGAATCAGCCCCAGCATTTT.